A single sample is the source of the 30 T cell receptor beta chains below, sequenced in a study of neurological immune-mediated disorders. Time point given: longitudinal time-point 3. TCRdb re-called the 5' RACE reads through MiXCR, storing one row per CDR3 protein. The sample records 53,000 or so distinct CDR3 sequences, roughly 8% being singletons. The sequenced sample was PBMCs. The receptors originated from a woman aged 40 to 49 in good health.

Remarks on this clonotype: This clone may be a read error of a much larger clone one base away. V usage is TRBV7-6 and J usage is TRBJ2-2; D assignment may be TRBD1 or TRBD2 (5 bases each). CDR3 length: 16 amino acids. Germline CDR1 and CDR2: SGHVS and FNYEAQ. Here the CDR3 reads CASSLMGTQMTGEMFF. The CDR3 bases are TGTGCCAGCAGCTTAATGGGGACGCAGATGACCGGGGAGATGTTTTTT.

This clonotype has a count of ten or more. J is TRBJ1-1 and V is TRBV18; 9 bases match TRBD1. V shed 3 bases and J 5 bases; nucleotides not matched to a gene: 4. This CDR3 comprises 14 residues. The V gene's germline CDR1 is KGHSH and CDR2 LQKENI. The CDR3 protein is CASSPDRGLTEAFF. Written as DNA, the CDR3 is TGTGCCAGCTCACCGGACAGGGGATTGACTGAAGCTTTCTTT.

Many counts were recorded for this clonotype. The chain has TRBV5-1 and TRBJ1-4; the D is unclear. The CDR3 covers 15 residues. Trimming removed 0 bases from V and 5 bases from J, with 11 bases in between. The germline CDR1 and CDR2 sequences are SGHRS and YFSETQ. Here the CDR3 DNA reads TGCGCCAGCAGCTTGGCAGGATTTGAGAATGAAAAACTGTTTTTT. Encoded protein: CASSLAGFENEKLFF. Looking up the rest from reference TRBV5-1 and TRBJ1-4 gives the full variable domain: KAGVTQTPRYLIKTRGQQVTLSCSPISGHRSVSWYQQTPGQGLQFLFEYFSETQRNKGNFPGRFSGRQFSNSRSEMNVSTLELGDSALYLCASSLAGFENEKLFFGSGTQLSVL.

In its sample, this clonotype was seen once. The rearrangement joins TRBV21-1 to TRBJ2-4; TRBD2 reflects the table's D call only, with no check against the DNA. TRBV21-1 is reported as a pseudogene. This CDR3 comprises 12 residues. The CDR3, as DNA: TGTGCCAGCAGCAACACCCTAGCGGGAGGGTGGTTC. It translates to CASSNTLAGGWF.

This clonotype was detected only a few times. J is TRBJ2-4 and V is TRBV24-1; 7 bases match TRBD2. CDR3 length equals 14 residues. V was pared by 5 bases and J by 5 bases, with 5 bases of the junction left unmatched. Germline loops: CDR1 KGHDR, CDR2 SFDVKD. In DNA, the CDR3 is TGTGCCACCAGTGGGGGGGGGGAGGAAAACATTCAGTACTTC. Encoded protein: CATSGGGEENIQYF.

This clonotype has at least ten counts. The chain employs TRBV6-5 and TRBJ1-4; D unclear. The CDR3 loop spans 16 amino acids. V lost 4 bases, J lost 0 bases, and 12 bases lay in between. The germline V gene has CDR1 MNHEY and CDR2 SVGAGI. The DNA for the CDR3 is TGTGCCAGCAGTTCCATCGGAAGCCCAACTAATGAAAAACTGTTTTTT. This codes for CASSSIGSPTNEKLFF.

This clonotype was counted many times. CDR3 nucleotides: TGCAGTGGGCAGGGGCTGGCGGGCACTGAAGCTTTCTTT. Translated: CSGQGLAGTEAFF. This chain joins TRBV20-1 and TRBJ1-1; possible D gene TRBD1, 6 bases. The CDR3 runs 13 residues. Looked up from germline, CDR1 is DFQATT and CDR2 is SNEGSKA (reference sequence). The V gene lost 7 bases and the J gene lost 4 bases, with 16 bases spanning the gap.

This clonotype has more than one count but fewer than ten. This chain links TRBV3-1 with TRBJ2-3; 12 bases map to TRBD2. From germline, CDR1 is LGHDT and CDR2 YNNKEL (reference sequence). Trimming cost V 0 bases and J 3 bases; bases outside gene matches: 4. The CDR3 has 17 amino acids. The CDR3 is CASSQDGLAGMTDTQYF. For the CDR3, the DNA is TGTGCCAGCAGCCAAGACGGACTAGCGGGAATGACAGATACGCAGTATTTT.

The V gene is TRBV7-2, the J gene TRBJ2-2; D is ambiguous. Trimming shortened V by 8 bases and J by 10 bases, and 17 bases separated the two germline ends. This CDR3 is 13 amino acids long. Germline V lookup: CDR1 SGHTA, CDR2 FQGNSA. CDR3 nucleotides: TGTGCCAGCTCCACCCAAGGCATCACGGAGCTGTTTTTT. Translation gives CASSTQGITELFF.

Many counts were recorded for this clonotype. The rearrangement uses TRBV25-1 and TRBJ2-7; TRBD1 is a possible D gene (5 bases). This CDR3 region has 14 residues. V was trimmed by 8 bases and J by 3 bases, leaving 17 bases between them. Germline lookup yields CDR1 MGHDK and CDR2 SYGVNS. CDR3 nucleotide sequence: TGTGCCAGCTCGCGGTCGGACAACCTCTACGAGCAGTACTTC. This gives the protein CASSRSDNLYEQYF.

This clonotype was counted ten times or more. The CDR3 protein is CASATPGTEAFF. CDR3 nucleotides: TGTGCCTCTGCCACGCCGGGCACTGAAGCTTTCTTT. This chain uses TRBV30 with TRBJ1-1, with D unresolved. Trimming pared 7 bases from V and 4 bases from J, leaving 13 bases between. The V gene's germline CDR1 is GTSNPN and CDR2 SVGIG (reference sequence). There are 12 residues in the CDR3.

Ten or more counts support this clonotype. For the CDR3, the DNA is TGTGCCAGCAGCCCCGGGACTAGCGGGAGTTTAAATACGCAGTATTTT. Its translation is CASSPGTSGSLNTQYF. V usage is TRBV5-6 and J usage is TRBJ2-3; TRBD2 agrees at 14 bases. Germline loops: CDR1 SGHDT, CDR2 YYEEEE. This CDR3 is built from 16 residues. V trimming: 4 bases; J trimming: 7 bases; junction bases outside the gene matches: 8.

This clonotype was seen repeatedly, ten times or more. CDR3 sequence (DNA): TGTGCCAGCAGTTTAGGGACTAGCGGGGGATTCCAGGAGACCCAGTACTTC. This encodes CASSLGTSGGFQETQYF. The V and J genes are TRBV12-3 or TRBV12-4 and TRBJ2-5; TRBD2 aligns across 13 bases. The CDR3 has 17 amino acids. V shed 1 base, J shed 5 bases, and the junction held 7 bases outside the gene matches.

This clonotype was detected ten times or more. The chain has TRBV25-1 and TRBJ2-5; no clear D gene. The germline V gene has CDR1 MGHDK and CDR2 SYGVNS. This CDR3 region has 12 residues. V dropped 0 bases and J dropped 3 bases, with 2 bases sitting between them. The chain's CDR3 is CASSEYEETQYF. The CDR3 bases are TGTGCCAGCAGTGAATATGAAGAGACCCAGTACTTC.

This clonotype was recorded at least ten times. This chain links TRBV5-1 with TRBJ2-1; 8 nucleotides align to TRBD2. Germline loops: CDR1 SGHRS, CDR2 YFSETQ. J was trimmed by 4 bases and V by 0 bases; bases with no gene match: 9. This CDR3 is built from 17 residues. CDR3 bases: TGCGCCAGCAGCTTGGCCATCGCTAGCGGGTTATACAATGAGCAGTTCTTC. Amino acid sequence: CASSLAIASGLYNEQFF.

J is TRBJ1-5 and V is TRBV10-3, with a possible D match to TRBD1 (5 bases). V lost 0 bases to trimming and J lost 0 bases, with 12 bases between them. The CDR3 length is 17 residues. CDR1 and CDR2 from the germline V gene are ENHRY and SYGVKD. This chain's CDR3 is CAISESWDPYSNQPQHF. The CDR3 DNA follows: TGTGCCATCAGTGAGTCTTGGGACCCTTATAGCAATCAGCCCCAGCATTTT.

This clonotype has a count of ten or more. V is TRBV20-1 and J is TRBJ1-3; D gene uncertain. This CDR3 is 14 amino acids long. Trimming took off 1 base at V and 0 bases at J, with 7 bases between the two ends. Germline V gives CDR1 DFQATT, CDR2 SNEGSKA (reference sequence). DNA of the CDR3: TGCAGTGCTAGAGCGGCCAACTCTGGAAACACCATATATTTT. Its translation: CSARAANSGNTIYF.

This clonotype was seen only a few times. The chain couples TRBV18 to TRBJ2-7; D is unresolved. Germline lookup yields CDR1 KGHSH and CDR2 LQKENI. Trimming pared 0 bases from V and 1 base from J, leaving 7 bases between. The CDR3 length is 14 residues. CDR3 loop: CASSPPAASYEQYF. CDR3 in DNA: TGTGCCAGCTCACCACCGGCGGCTTCCTACGAGCAGTACTTC.

This clonotype was seen many times. CDR3 region: CSARDERDGSGVTQYF. For the CDR3, the DNA is TGCAGTGCTAGAGATGAACGGGATGGATCTGGGGTGACCCAGTACTTC. The chain joins TRBV20-1 to TRBJ2-5, with a tentative D call TRBD2 (5 bases). The V gene lost 0 bases and the J gene lost 7 bases, with 21 bases spanning the gap. The CDR3 loop spans 16 amino acids. Germline CDR1 DFQATT, CDR2 SNEGSKA (reference sequence).

This clonotype was found a few times. A much larger clone sits a single nucleotide away, making a read error possible. The chain uses TRBV5-1 and TRBJ2-5; 9 bases are shared with TRBD2. The CDR3 is 13 amino acids. Losses at the gene ends were 5 bases for V and 7 bases for J; bases not matched to a gene: 6. Germline loops: CDR1 SGHRS, CDR2 YFSETQ. DNA of the CDR3: TGCGCCAGCAGACTCCCAGCGGGGGGGACCCAGTACTTC. Translated, it gives CASRLPAGGTQYF.

In its sample, this clonotype was seen many times. This chain joins TRBV29-1 and TRBJ2-1; 9 bases are a match to TRBD1. V shed 7 bases and J 12 bases; nucleotides not matched to a gene: 16. The CDR3 is 14 residues long. Germline values: CDR1 SQVTM, CDR2 ANQGSEA. The chain's CDR3 is CSGSTGTGPGGQFF. The CDR3 DNA reads TGCAGCGGATCTACCGGGACAGGGCCTGGAGGGCAGTTCTTC.

Many counts were recorded for this clonotype. The chain carries TRBV20-1 and TRBJ2-3; D gene ambiguous. The germline gives CDR1 DFQATT, CDR2 SNEGSKA (reference sequence). V was pared by 3 bases and J by 3 bases, with 4 bases between. The CDR3 is made up of 11 amino acids. DNA for the CDR3: TGCAGTGCTAGGCCTACAGATACGCAGTATTTT. Translated: CSARPTDTQYF.

This clonotype was seen ten or more times. The V and J genes are TRBV4-2 and TRBJ2-2; D ambiguous. Germline V CDR1 and CDR2: LGHNA, YNFKEQ. The CDR3 loop spans 14 amino acids. Trimming pared 5 bases from V and 7 bases from J, leaving 14 bases between. CDR3 bases: TGTGCCAGCAGCTCACCCCCCGGCGGCGGGGAGCTGTTTTTT. It translates to CASSSPPGGGELFF.

This clonotype was seen many times. The rearrangement joins TRBV2 to TRBJ2-5; the D gene is possibly TRBD1 (5 bases). This CDR3 is built from 15 residues. CDR1 and CDR2 from the germline V gene are SNHLY and FYNNEI. The V gene lost 4 bases and the J gene lost 3 bases, with 15 bases spanning the gap. In DNA form, the CDR3 reads TGTGCCAGCAGTGTACGTCAGGGCGGTAAAGAGACCCAGTACTTC. It yields the protein CASSVRQGGKETQYF.

At least ten counts were recorded for this clonotype. The rearrangement uses TRBV15 and TRBJ2-4; 8 bases line up with TRBD1. CDR1 and CDR2 from the germline V gene are LNHNV and YYDKDF (reference sequence). This CDR3 comprises 13 residues. The V and J ends lost 4 bases and 14 bases, in that order; junction bases with no gene match: 10. The CDR3 DNA reads TGTGCCACCAGCATCCAGGACAGGGTACCTGAGTACTTC. It translates to CATSIQDRVPEYF.

In its sample, this clonotype was seen many times. The rearrangement joins TRBV7-2 to TRBJ2-5; D remains unclear. CDR1 and CDR2 (germline): SGHTA, FQGNSA. V dropped 5 bases and J dropped 1 base, with 14 bases sitting between them. The CDR3 has 15 amino acids. The CDR3 reads CASSPSGQPQETQYF. CDR3 DNA: TGTGCCAGCAGCCCGAGTGGGCAACCCCAAGAGACCCAGTACTTC. Drawing the rest from reference TRBV7-2 and TRBJ2-5, the complete variable domain is GAGVSQSPSNKVTEKGKDVELRCDPISGHTALYWYRQSLGQGLEFLIYFQGNSAPDKSGLPSDRFSAERTGGSVSTLTIQRTQQEDSAVYLCASSPSGQPQETQYFGPGTRLLVL.

Many counts were recorded for this clonotype. The CDR3 DNA reads TGTGCCAGCAGCTTATATCGGGACAGTAATGAAAAACTGTTTTTT. This sequence encodes CASSLYRDSNEKLFF. The gene calls are TRBV7-2 and TRBJ1-4; 7 bases agree with TRBD1. The CDR3 is 15 residues long. Germline V gene data show CDR1 as SGHTA and CDR2 as FQGNSA. Trimming took 2 bases from V and 4 from J; bases not matched to a gene: 4.

This clonotype was recorded at least ten times. The V and J genes are TRBV20-1 and TRBJ1-2; D is unclear. This CDR3 comprises 12 residues. Germline V lookup: CDR1 DFQATT, CDR2 SNEGSKA (reference sequence). V was pared by 2 bases and J by 4 bases, with 8 bases between. The CDR3 protein is CSARRRSYGYTF. CDR3 coding DNA: TGCAGTGCTAGACGCAGGAGCTATGGCTACACCTTC.

The rearrangement uses TRBV9 and TRBJ2-7; a weak D match, TRBD2 (6 bases). The CDR3 length is 16 residues. Per the germline V gene, CDR1 is SGDLS and CDR2 is YYNGEE. Trimming left V 0 bases short and J 3 bases short, with 16 bases between. The CDR3 DNA sequence: TGTGCCAGCAGCGTAGCCGGGACTTCGGCTCTCTACGAGCAGTACTTC. Protein: CASSVAGTSALYEQYF.

This clonotype was detected many times. Written as DNA, the CDR3 is TGCAGTGCTAGAGCCGAGAGACAGGGATCTAACTATGGCTACACCTTC. Protein: CSARAERQGSNYGYTF. This rearrangement joins TRBV20-1 to TRBJ1-2; 7 nucleotides match TRBD1. V lost 1 base to trimming and J lost 0 bases; unmatched junction nucleotides: 8. CDR1 and CDR2 (germline): DFQATT, SNEGSKA (reference sequence). This CDR3 has 16 amino acids.